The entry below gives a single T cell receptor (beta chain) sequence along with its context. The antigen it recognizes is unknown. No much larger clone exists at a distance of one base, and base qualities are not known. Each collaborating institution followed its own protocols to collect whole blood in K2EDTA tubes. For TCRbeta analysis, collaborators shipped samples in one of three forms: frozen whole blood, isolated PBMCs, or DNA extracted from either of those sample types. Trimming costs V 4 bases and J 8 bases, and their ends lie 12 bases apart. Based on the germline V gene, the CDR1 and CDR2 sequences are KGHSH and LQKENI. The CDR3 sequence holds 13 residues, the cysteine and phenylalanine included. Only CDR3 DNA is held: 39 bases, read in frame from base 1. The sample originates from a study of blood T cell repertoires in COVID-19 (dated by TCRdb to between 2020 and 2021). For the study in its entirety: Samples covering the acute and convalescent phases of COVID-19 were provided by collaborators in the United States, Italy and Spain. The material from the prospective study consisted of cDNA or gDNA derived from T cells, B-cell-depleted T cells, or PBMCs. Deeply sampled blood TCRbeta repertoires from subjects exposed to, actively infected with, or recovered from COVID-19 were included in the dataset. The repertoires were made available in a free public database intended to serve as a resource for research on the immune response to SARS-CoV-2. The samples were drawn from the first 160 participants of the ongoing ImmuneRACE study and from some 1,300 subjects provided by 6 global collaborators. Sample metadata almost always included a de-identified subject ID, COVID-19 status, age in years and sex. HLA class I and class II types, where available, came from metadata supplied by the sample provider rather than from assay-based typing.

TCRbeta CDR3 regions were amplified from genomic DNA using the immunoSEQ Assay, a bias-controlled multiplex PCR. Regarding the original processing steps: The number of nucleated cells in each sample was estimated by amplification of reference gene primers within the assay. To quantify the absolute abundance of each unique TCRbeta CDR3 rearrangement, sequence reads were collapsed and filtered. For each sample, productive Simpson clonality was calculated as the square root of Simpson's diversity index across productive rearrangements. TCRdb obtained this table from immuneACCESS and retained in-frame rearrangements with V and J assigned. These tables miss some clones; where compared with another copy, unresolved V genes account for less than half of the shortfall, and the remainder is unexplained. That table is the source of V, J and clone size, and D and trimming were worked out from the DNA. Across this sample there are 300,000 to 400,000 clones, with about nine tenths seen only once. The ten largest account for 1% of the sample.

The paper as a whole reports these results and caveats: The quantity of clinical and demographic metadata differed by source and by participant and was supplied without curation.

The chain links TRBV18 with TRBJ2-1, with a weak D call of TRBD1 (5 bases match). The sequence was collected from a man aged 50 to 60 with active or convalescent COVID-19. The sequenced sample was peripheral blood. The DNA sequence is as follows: TGTGCCAGCTCACTGGAAGGGGCGGATGAGCAGTTCTTC. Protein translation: CASSLEGADEQFF. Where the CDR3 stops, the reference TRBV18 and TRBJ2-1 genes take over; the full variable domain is NAGVMQNPRHLVRRRGQEARLRCSPMKGHSHVYWYRQLPEEGLKFMVYLQKENIIDESGMPKERFSAEFPKEGPSILRIQQVVRGDSAAYFCASSLEGADEQFFGPGTRLTVL.